The TCR beta chain described here comes from a study of T cells in localized non-small cell lung cancer. Study results and caveats: Uninvolved adjacent lung showed the highest T cell clonality, exceeding tumor. Those with higher blood T cell density had longer overall survival. There were a median roughly 61 of the top 100 tumor clones appearing in adjacent lung.

For this clone: As yet, its antigen is unknown.

Losses at the gene ends were 1 base for V and 6 bases for J; bases not matched to a gene: 10. There are 17 residues in the CDR3. Germline CDR1 reads SGHKS; CDR2 reads YYEKEE (reference sequence). Here immunoSEQ multiplex PCR was the method, and the copy in TCRdb shows in-frame clones only, minus some. The top ten clones hold about a tenth of a sample with tens of thousands of clones, more than 75% of them seen once. The chain joins TRBV5-5 to TRBJ2-1; 10 positions match TRBD2. The origin of this receptor is a female donor older than 55 with stage I lung adenocarcinoma. Specimen: peripheral blood, collected before any cancer treatment. CDR3 nucleotides: TGTGCCAGCAGCTTGCCTTCTCTAGCGGGAGTATCCAATGAGCAGTTCTTC. Protein: CASSLPSLAGVSNEQFF.